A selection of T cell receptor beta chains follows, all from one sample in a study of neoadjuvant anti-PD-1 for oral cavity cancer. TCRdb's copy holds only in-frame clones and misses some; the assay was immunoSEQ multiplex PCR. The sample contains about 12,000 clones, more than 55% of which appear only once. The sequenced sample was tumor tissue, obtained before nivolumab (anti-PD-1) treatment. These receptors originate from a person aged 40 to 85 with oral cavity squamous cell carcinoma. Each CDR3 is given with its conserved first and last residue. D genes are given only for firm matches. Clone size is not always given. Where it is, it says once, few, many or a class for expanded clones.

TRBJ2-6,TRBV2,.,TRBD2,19,CASSASSGRAGSGANVLTF,TGTGCCAGCAGTGCCTCTAGCGGGAGGGCCGGGTCTGGGGCCAACGTCCTGACTTTC
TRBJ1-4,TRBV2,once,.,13,CASSEGTNEKLFF,TGTGCCAGCAGTGAGGGGACTAATGAAAAACTGTTTTTT
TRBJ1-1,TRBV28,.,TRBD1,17,CASRAGTGRTMNTEAFF,TGTGCCAGCAGAGCCGGGACAGGTAGGACTATGAACACTGAAGCTTTCTTT
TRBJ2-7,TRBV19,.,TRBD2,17,CASSVSTLAGGPEEQYF,TGTGCCAGTAGTGTAAGCACACTAGCGGGAGGGCCCGAGGAGCAGTACTTC
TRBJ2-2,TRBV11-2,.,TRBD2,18,CASSILPGLAGESGELFF,TGTGCCAGCAGCATCCTTCCGGGACTAGCGGGAGAAAGCGGGGAGCTGTTTTTT
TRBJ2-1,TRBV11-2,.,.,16,CASSSQTSGLVDEQFF,TGTGCCAGCAGCTCTCAAACGTCTGGCCTAGTCGATGAGCAGTTCTTC
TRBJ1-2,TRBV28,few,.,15,CASSPLTRVAYGYTF,TGTGCCAGCAGCCCGCTCACAAGGGTAGCATATGGCTACACCTTC
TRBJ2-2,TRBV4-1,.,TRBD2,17,CASSQPPGSGRWGELFF,TGCGCCAGCAGCCAACCCCCTGGAAGCGGGAGATGGGGGGAGCTGTTTTTT
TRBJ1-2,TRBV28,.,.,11,CASSVDSPLTF,TGTGCCAGCAGTGTTGACTCCCCTCTCACCTTC
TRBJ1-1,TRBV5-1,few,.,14,CASTWQNMNTEAFF,TGCGCCAGCACTTGGCAGAACATGAACACTGAAGCTTTCTTT
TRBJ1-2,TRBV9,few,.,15,CASSVGAESNYGYTF,TGTGCCAGCAGCGTAGGGGCGGAATCTAACTATGGCTACACCTTC
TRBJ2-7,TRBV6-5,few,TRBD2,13,CASTSGGSYEQYF,TGTGCCAGCACCTCGGGGGGGAGCTACGAGCAGTACTTC
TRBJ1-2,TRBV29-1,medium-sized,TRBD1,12,CSASGQGYGYTF,TGCAGCGCCTCGGGACAGGGATATGGCTACACCTTC
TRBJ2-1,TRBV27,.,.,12,CASSAQFSEQFF,TGTGCCAGCAGTGCCCAGTTTAGTGAGCAGTTCTTC
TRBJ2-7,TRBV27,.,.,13,CASSYLRAGEQYF,TGTGCCAGCAGTTACTTACGGGCTGGCGAGCAGTACTTC
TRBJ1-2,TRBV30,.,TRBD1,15,CAWTGQGIFNYGYTF,TGTGCCTGGACGGGACAGGGGATTTTTAACTATGGCTACACCTTC
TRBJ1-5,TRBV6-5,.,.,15,CASSSRATSNQPQHF,TGTGCCAGCAGTTCCCGGGCCACCAGTAATCAGCCCCAGCATTTT
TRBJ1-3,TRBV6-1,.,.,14,CASNDRSSGNTIYF,TGTGCCAGCAACGACAGAAGCTCTGGAAACACCATATATTTT
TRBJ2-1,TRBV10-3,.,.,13,CAINRGSYNEQFF,TGTGCCATCAATAGGGGCTCCTACAATGAGCAGTTCTTC
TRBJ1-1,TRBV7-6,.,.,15,CASRLEPSGNTEAFF,TGTGCCAGCAGGTTAGAGCCCAGTGGGAACACTGAAGCTTTCTTT
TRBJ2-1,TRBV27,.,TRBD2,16,CASSFQRGLASNEQFF,TGTGCCAGCAGTTTTCAACGAGGACTAGCGTCTAATGAGCAGTTCTTC
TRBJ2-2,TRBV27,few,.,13,CASSLANTGELFF,TGTGCCAGCAGTTTGGCGAACACCGGGGAGCTGTTTTTT
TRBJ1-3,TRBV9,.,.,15,CASSVSGLSGNTIYF,TGTGCCAGCAGCGTCTCGGGCCTCTCTGGAAACACCATATATTTT
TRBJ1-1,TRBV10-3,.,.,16,CAISEPWGERGTEAFF,TGTGCCATCAGTGAGCCCTGGGGGGAAAGGGGGACTGAAGCTTTCTTT
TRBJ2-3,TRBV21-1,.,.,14,CASNLASGADTQYF,TGTGCCAGCAACCTGGCTAGCGGGGCAGATACGCAGTATTTT
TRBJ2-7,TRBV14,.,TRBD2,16,CASSPLGTSGIYEQYF,TGTGCCAGCAGCCCCCTGGGAACTAGCGGGATCTACGAGCAGTACTTC
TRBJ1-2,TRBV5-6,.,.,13,CASSLGGGSGYTF,TGTGCCAGCAGCTTGGGAGGAGGGTCCGGCTACACCTTC
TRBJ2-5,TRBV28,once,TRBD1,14,CASSRDRVQETQYF,TGTGCCAGCAGCCGCGACAGGGTCCAAGAGACCCAGTACTTC
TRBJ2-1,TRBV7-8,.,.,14,CASTLEARYYEQFF,TGTGCCAGCACCTTGGAGGCTCGGTACTATGAGCAGTTCTTC
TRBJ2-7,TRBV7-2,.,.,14,CASSFGTTLYEQYF,TGTGCCAGCAGCTTTGGCACTACACTCTACGAGCAGTACTTC
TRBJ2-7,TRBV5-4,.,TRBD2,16,CASSPETSASSYEQYF,TGTGCCAGCAGCCCTGAGACTAGCGCGAGCTCCTACGAGCAGTACTTC
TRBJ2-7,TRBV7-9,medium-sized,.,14,CASSSRDFTYEQYF,TGTGCCAGCAGCTCCCGGGACTTTACCTACGAGCAGTACTTC
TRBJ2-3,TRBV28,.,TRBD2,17,CASSGLGLAGAADTQYF,TGTGCCAGCAGCGGACTGGGACTAGCGGGGGCAGCAGATACGCAGTATTTT
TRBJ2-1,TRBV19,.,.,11,CASLGTHEQFF,TGTGCCAGCCTGGGAACGCATGAGCAGTTCTTC
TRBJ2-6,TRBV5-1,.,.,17,CASSFAALSSGANVLTF,TGCGCCAGCAGCTTTGCGGCACTAAGCTCTGGGGCCAACGTCCTGACTTTC
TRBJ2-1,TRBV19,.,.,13,CASNRQVGNEQFF,TGTGCCAGTAACAGACAGGTCGGGAATGAGCAGTTCTTC
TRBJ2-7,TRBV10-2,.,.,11,CASSVLYEQYF,TGCGCCAGCAGTGTCCTCTACGAGCAGTACTTC
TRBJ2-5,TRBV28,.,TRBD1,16,CASSPPRGQGRETQYF,TGTGCCAGCAGTCCGCCCCGCGGACAGGGGAGAGAGACCCAGTACTTC
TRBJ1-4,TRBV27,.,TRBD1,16,CASSLGLGQGDEKLFF,TGTGCCAGCAGTTTAGGTTTGGGACAGGGAGATGAAAAACTGTTTTTT
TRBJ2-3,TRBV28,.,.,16,CASSSPVPGGPDTQYF,TGTGCCAGCAGTTCCCCGGTCCCGGGGGGCCCAGATACGCAGTATTTT
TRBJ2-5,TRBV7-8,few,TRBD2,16,CASSLGLAGIQETQYF,TGTGCCAGCAGCTTAGGACTAGCGGGTATCCAAGAGACCCAGTACTTC
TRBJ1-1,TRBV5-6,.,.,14,CASSLPVTNTEAFF,TGTGCCAGCAGCTTACCAGTAACGAACACTGAAGCTTTCTTT
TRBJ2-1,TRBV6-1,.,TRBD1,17,CASSERSGQGPYNEQFF,TGTGCCAGCAGTGAACGTAGCGGACAGGGCCCCTACAATGAGCAGTTCTTC
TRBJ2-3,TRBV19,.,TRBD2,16,CASSPQRDGSTDTQYF,TGTGCCAGTAGTCCCCAGCGGGATGGGAGCACAGATACGCAGTATTTT
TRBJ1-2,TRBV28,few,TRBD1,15,CASSLGTGGDYGYTF,TGTGCCAGCAGTTTGGGGACAGGGGGCGACTATGGCTACACCTTC
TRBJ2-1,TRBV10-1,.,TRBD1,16,CASRDRECCSYNEQFF,TGCGCCAGCAGGGACAGGGAGTGTTGCTCCTACAATGAGCAGTTCTTC
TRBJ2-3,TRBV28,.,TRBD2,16,CASSFGLAGTTDTQYF,TGTGCCAGCAGTTTTGGACTAGCGGGAACGACAGATACGCAGTATTTT
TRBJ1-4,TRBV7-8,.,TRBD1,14,CASSLDRVSEKLFF,TGTGCCAGCAGCTTGGACAGGGTCAGTGAAAAACTGTTTTTT
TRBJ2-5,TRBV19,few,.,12,CATQTGGETQYF,TGTGCCACTCAGACCGGGGGAGAGACCCAGTACTTC
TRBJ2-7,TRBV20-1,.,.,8,CSVYEQYF,TGCAGTGTCTACGAGCAGTACTTC
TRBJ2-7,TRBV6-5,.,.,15,CASSYTGSSTYEQYF,TGTGCCAGCAGTTACACAGGGTCCTCCACCTACGAGCAGTACTTC
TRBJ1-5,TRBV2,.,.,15,CASSDGGGYNQPQHF,TGTGCCAGCAGTGACGGGGGAGGGTACAATCAGCCCCAGCATTTT
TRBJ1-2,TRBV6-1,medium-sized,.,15,CASSAEGVSGDGYTF,TGTGCCAGCAGTGCCGAGGGAGTTAGCGGGGATGGCTACACCTTC
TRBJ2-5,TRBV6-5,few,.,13,CASIGGTQETQYF,TGTGCCAGCATCGGAGGGACCCAAGAGACCCAGTACTTC